The present TCR beta chain was sequenced within a study of T-cell reconstitution after alpha-beta-depleted transplantation in children. Using unique molecular identifiers, the investigators prepared the TCRbeta library. MiXCR was run by TCRdb on the PCR reads, yielding one entry per CDR3 protein. The data show about 480,000 distinct CDR3 sequences, with around 13% seen just once and 5% to 6% held by the top ten. In this sample, this clonotype turned up many times. Sequencing used PBMCs from the stem cell graft donor, obtained from the stem cell graft. The clonotype comes from a human donor who donated a stem cell graft to a child with combined immunodeficiency.

The CDR3 nucleotides read TGTGCCAGCAGGACCCCTCTCTCTAGCGGGGATGGGAATGAGCAGTTCTTC. This gives the protein CASRTPLSSGDGNEQFF. This chain connects TRBV25-1 to TRBJ2-1; 9 nucleotides agree with TRBD2. This CDR3 has 17 residues. V lost 6 bases, J lost 7 bases, and 16 bases stayed unmatched. Germline values: CDR1 MGHDK, CDR2 SYGVNS.